This T cell receptor (beta chain) was captured by sequencing in a study of early stage breast cancer tumors. The overall study: Of some 16 invasive breast tumors, twelve were hormone receptor-positive, HER2-negative. Invasive lobular carcinomas made up four of 12 ER+/PR+/HER2- tumors.

The sample holds a few counts of this clone. Blood replicates held 0.5 ug DNA, tumor or normal breast about 1.5 ug, two each. Profiling relied on immunoSEQ multiplex PCR, and the TCRdb table lists in-frame clones only, not all of them. The profile shows about 31,000 clones, 70% to 75% of them singletons. The CDR3 sequence is 15 residues long. After removal of 6 bases from V and 2 bases from J, the junction contained 7 bases not matched to a gene. CDR1 is MNHNS, CDR2 SASEGT, per germline. The receptor comes from a person aged 35 to 50 with breast cancer. The chain employs TRBV6-1 and TRBJ2-5; TRBD1 matches 9 bases. Sequenced material: blood. In DNA, the CDR3 is TGTGCCAGCAGCGAAAGGACAGGGGATCAAGAGACCCAGTACTTC. Translating gives CASSERTGDQETQYF.